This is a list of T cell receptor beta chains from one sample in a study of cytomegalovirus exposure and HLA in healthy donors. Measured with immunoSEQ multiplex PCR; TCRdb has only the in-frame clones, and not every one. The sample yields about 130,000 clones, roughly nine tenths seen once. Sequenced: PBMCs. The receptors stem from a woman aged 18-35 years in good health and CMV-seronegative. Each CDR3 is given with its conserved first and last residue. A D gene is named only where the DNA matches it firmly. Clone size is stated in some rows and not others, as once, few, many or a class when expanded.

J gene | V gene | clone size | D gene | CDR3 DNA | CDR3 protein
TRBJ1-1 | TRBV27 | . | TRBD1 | TGTGCCAGCAGTACTTTACCCGGGACAGGGGGGAGCAGGTCTGAAGCTTTCTTT | CASSTLPGTGGSRSEAFF
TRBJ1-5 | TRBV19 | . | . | TGTGCCAGTAGTATAGAGGGGGGAAACAATCAGCCCCAGCATTTT | CASSIEGGNNQPQHF
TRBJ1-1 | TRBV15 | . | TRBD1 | TGTGCCACCAGCAGAGCCGGGACAGGGTCCGCTGAAGCTTTCTTT | CATSRAGTGSAEAFF
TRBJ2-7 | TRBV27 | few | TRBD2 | TGTGCCAGCAGTTTGAGGGAGGGGCGCTACGAGCAGTACTTC | CASSLREGRYEQYF
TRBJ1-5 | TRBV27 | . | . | TGTGCCAGCAGTCAAGACGGGGTTAGCAATCAGCCCCAGCATTTT | CASSQDGVSNQPQHF
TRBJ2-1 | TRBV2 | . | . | TGTGCCAGCACTTTACTATCCAACCGTGAGCAGTTCTTC | CASTLLSNREQFF
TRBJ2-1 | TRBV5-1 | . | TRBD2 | TGCGCCAGCAGCTTGAGCGGACTAGCGGGAGACAATGAGCAGTTCTTC | CASSLSGLAGDNEQFF
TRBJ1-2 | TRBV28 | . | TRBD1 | TGTGCCAGCAGTTTTTCATCCGGGACAGGTGTCAACTATGGCTACACCTTC | CASSFSSGTGVNYGYTF
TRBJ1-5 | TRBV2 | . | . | TGTGCCAGCAGTGTACGAGGTCATCAGCCCCAGCATTTT | CASSVRGHQPQHF
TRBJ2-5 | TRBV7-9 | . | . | TGTGCCAGCAGCTTAGTTTTCGGGACAAATCAGCGGACCCAGTACTTC | CASSLVFGTNQRTQYF
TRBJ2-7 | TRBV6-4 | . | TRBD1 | TGTGCCAGAAGGACAGGGGGCCACGAGCAGTACTTC | CARRTGGHEQYF
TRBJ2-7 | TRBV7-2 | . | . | TGTGCCGAGGGGAGTGGGGGGTCCTACGAGCAGTACTTC | CAEGSGGSYEQYF
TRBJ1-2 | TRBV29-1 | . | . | TGCAGCGTTGAAGATTGGCAAGCTAACTATGGCTACACCTTC | CSVEDWQANYGYTF
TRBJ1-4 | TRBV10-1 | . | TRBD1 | TGCGCCAGCAGCCCGGGACAGGGCGCAACTAATGAAAAACTGTTTTTT | CASSPGQGATNEKLFF
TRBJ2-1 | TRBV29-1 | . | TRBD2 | TGCAGCGTTGAGGGTCTAGCGGTCCGAAAGCAGTTCTTC | CSVEGLAVRKQFF
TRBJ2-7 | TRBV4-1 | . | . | TGCGCCAGCAGCCAAGTTGGAGGGAACGACGAGCAGTACTTC | CASSQVGGNDEQYF
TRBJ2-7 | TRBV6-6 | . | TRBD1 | TGTGCCAGCAGGGAGACCGGGACAGGGCACGAGCAGTACTTC | CASRETGTGHEQYF
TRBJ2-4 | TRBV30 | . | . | TGTGCCTGGGAGAGGGGGATGGGCAAAAACATTCAGTACTTC | CAWERGMGKNIQYF
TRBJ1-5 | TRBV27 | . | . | TGTGCCAGCAGTTTATGGGGGGTGAGCGATCAGCCCCAGCATTTT | CASSLWGVSDQPQHF
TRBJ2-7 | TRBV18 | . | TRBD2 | TGTGCCAGCTCACCAGGGGGGGACTACGAGCAGTACTTC | CASSPGGDYEQYF
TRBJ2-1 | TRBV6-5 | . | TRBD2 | TGTGCCAGCAGATACCTTAGCGGGAGGAGCAATGAGCAGTTCTTC | CASRYLSGRSNEQFF
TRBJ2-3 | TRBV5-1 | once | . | TGCGCCAGCAGCTTGGCAGGGGCCCCTGTTGGCACAGATACGCAGTATTTT | CASSLAGAPVGTDTQYF
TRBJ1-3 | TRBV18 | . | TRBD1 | TGTGCCAGCTCATCAAAGACAGGGGATGGAAACACCATATATTTT | CASSSKTGDGNTIYF
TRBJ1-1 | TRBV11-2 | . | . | TGTGCCAGCAGCCCGGCAGATAGGCGGGCTTTCTTT | CASSPADRRAFF
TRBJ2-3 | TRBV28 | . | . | TGTGCCAGCAGTTTCCCGCAGGGGAAGGGCACAGATACGCAGTATTTT | CASSFPQGKGTDTQYF
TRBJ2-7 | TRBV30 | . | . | TGTGCCTGGAGTGTACCAACGTCGACAGGGCAGTACTTC | CAWSVPTSTGQYF
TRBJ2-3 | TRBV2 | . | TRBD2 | TGTGCCAGCAGTGAACGGACTAGCGGGAGAGATACGCAGTATTTT | CASSERTSGRDTQYF
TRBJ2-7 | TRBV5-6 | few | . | TGTGCCAGCAGCTATGACAGCTCCTACGAGCAGTACTTC | CASSYDSSYEQYF
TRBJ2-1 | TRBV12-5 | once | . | TGTGCTAGTGGTCCCTCGAGCGAATTCCAGTTCTTC | CASGPSSEFQFF
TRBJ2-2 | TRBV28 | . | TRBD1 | TGTGCCAGCAGTTCAACAGGGGTCCCCGGGGAGCTGTTTTTT | CASSSTGVPGELFF
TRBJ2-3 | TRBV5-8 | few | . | TGTGCCAGCAGATCGGACTTTCCTAAGGCAGATACGCAGTATTTT | CASRSDFPKADTQYF
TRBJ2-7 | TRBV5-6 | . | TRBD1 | TGTGCCAGCAGCCTCCGGGACAGGGGACTTTACGAGCAGTACTTC | CASSLRDRGLYEQYF
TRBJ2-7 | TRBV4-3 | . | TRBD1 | TGCGCCAGCAGCCTTACCCCTGGGACAGGGGAGGGCGAGCAGTACTTC | CASSLTPGTGEGEQYF
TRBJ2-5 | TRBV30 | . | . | TGTGCCTGGGGGCCCCAAGAGACCCAGTACTTC | CAWGPQETQYF
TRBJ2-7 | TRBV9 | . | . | TGTGCCAGCAGCTCGCAGGGGGGAGGCTACGAGCAGTACTTC | CASSSQGGGYEQYF
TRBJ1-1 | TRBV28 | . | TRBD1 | TGTGCCAGCAGTTTGCCGAGGGGGCCCAAAGCTTTCTTT | CASSLPRGPKAFF
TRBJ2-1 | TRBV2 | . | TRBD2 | TGTGCCAGCACCGGCGCGGGGGGGCTTTCGGATGAGCAGTTCTTC | CASTGAGGLSDEQFF
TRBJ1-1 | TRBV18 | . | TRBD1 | TGTGCCAGCTCACCACAGCAAACAGGGGGGGGTTGGATGAACACTGAAGCTTTCTTT | CASSPQQTGGGWMNTEAFF
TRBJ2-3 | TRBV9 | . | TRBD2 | TGTGCCAGCAGCGAACCGGGACTAGCGGGAGGGCATACGCAGTATTTT | CASSEPGLAGGHTQYF
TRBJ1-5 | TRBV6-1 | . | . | TGTGCCAGCACCTTACAACCCGGCGGGAATCAGCCCCAGCATTTT | CASTLQPGGNQPQHF
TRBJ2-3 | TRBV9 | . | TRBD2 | TGTGCCAGCAGCGTAGGCGGGAGCGGGGGCACAGATACGCAGTATTTT | CASSVGGSGGTDTQYF
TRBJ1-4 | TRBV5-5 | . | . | TGTGCCAGCAGCTTGGTCGGGGGTGCTGTTGAAAAACTGTTTTTT | CASSLVGGAVEKLFF
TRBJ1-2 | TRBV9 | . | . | TGTGCCAGCAGCGTAGCTAGTCGCCTAGGATTTGGCTACACCTTC | CASSVASRLGFGYTF